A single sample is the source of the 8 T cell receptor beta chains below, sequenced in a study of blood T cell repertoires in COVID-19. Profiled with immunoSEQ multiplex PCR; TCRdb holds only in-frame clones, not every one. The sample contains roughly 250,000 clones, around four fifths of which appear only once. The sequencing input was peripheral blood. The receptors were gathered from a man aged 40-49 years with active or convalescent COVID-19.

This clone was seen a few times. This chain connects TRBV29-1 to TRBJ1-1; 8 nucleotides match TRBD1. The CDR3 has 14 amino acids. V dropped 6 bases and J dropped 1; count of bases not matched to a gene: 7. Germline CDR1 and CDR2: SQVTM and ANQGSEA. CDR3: CSVAQGAGNTEAFF. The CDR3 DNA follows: TGCAGCGTCGCGCAGGGGGCGGGGAACACTGAAGCTTTCTTT. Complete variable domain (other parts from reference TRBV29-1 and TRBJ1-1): SAVISQKPSRDICQRGTSLTIQCQVDSQVTMMFWYRQQPGQSLTLIATANQGSEATYESGFVIDKFPISRPNLTFSTLTVSNMSPEDSSIYLCSVAQGAGNTEAFFGQGTRLTVV.

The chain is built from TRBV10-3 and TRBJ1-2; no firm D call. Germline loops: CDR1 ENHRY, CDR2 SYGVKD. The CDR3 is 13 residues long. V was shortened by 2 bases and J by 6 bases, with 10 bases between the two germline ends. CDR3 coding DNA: TGTGCCATCAGTGAGCTCGGGGTTCATGGCTACACCTTC. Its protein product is CAISELGVHGYTF.

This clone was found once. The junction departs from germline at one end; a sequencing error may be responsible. In nucleotides, the CDR3 is TGTGCCAGCTCACCAGACAGGACAGAATCGGCCTTC. Its translation is CASSPDRTESAF. This chain connects TRBV18 to TRBJ1-2; TRBD1 is a possible D gene (6 bases). This CDR3 is built from 12 residues. Germline values: CDR1 KGHSH, CDR2 LQKENI.

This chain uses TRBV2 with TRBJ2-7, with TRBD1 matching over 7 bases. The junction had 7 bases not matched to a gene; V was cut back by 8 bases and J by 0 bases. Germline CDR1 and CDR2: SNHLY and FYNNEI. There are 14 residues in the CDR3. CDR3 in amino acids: CASVRDSSSYEQYF. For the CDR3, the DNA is TGTGCCAGCGTCCGGGACAGCAGCTCCTACGAGCAGTACTTC.

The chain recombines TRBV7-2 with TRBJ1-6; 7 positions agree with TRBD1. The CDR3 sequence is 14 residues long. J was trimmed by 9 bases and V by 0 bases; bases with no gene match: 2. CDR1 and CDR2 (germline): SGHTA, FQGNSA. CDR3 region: CASSLAQGGSPLHF. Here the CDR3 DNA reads TGTGCCAGCAGCTTAGCCCAGGGGGGTTCACCCCTCCACTTT.

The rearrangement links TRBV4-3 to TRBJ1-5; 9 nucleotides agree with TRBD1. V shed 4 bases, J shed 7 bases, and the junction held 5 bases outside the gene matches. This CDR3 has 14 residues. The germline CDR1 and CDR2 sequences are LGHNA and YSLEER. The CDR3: CASSRKDRGQPQHF. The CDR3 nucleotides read TGCGCCAGCAGCCGCAAAGACAGGGGGCAGCCCCAGCATTTT.

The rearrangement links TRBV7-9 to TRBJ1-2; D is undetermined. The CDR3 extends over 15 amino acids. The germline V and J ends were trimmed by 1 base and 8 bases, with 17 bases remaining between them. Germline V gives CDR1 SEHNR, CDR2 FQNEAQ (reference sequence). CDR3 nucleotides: TGTGCCAGCAGCTTAGGAGTCCTGGTCCCCGGGGGCTACACCTTC. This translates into CASSLGVLVPGGYTF.

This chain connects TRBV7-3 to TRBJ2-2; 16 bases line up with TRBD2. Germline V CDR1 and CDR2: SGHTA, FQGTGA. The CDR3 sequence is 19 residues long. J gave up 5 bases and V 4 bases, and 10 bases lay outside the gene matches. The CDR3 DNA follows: TGTGCCAGCAGCTCTCCGGGACTAGCGGGAGGGCGTAAGACCGGGGAGCTGTTTTTT. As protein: CASSSPGLAGGRKTGELFF.